This TCR beta chain was recovered during a study of blood T cell repertoires in COVID-19. About the research overall: Spain, Italy and the United States supplied samples that represented acute and convalescent COVID-19. PBMCs, B-cell-depleted T cells, or T cells provided the cDNA or gDNA that made up the material.

The CDR3 has 16 residues. Germline trimming cut 7 bases from V and 8 bases from J; bases unmatched to any gene: 14. CDR1 is MDHEN, CDR2 SYDVKM, per germline. Original methodology: Cell counts per sample came from amplifying reference gene primers. Only in-frame clones appear in the TCRdb table, and some are missing; sequencing was by immunoSEQ multiplex PCR. For V, J and clone size, that table is used; D and trimming come from the DNA. This table holds about 14,000 clones, roughly nine tenths found once. The rearrangement uses TRBV28 and TRBJ1-4, with 9 bases lining up with TRBD1. This sequence originates from a man aged 50 to 59 with active COVID-19. Sequencing input: peripheral blood. CDR3 loop: CASTEDRGPIGEKLFF. The CDR3 nucleotides read TGTGCCAGCACCGAGGACAGGGGACCGATAGGGGAAAAACTGTTTTTT.